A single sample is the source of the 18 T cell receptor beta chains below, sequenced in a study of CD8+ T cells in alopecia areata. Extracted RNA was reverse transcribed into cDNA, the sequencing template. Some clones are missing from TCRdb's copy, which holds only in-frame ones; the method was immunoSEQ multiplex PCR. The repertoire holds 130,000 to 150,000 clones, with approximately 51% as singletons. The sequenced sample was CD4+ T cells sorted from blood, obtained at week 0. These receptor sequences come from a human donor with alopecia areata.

The DNA of the CDR3 is TGTGCCAGCAGTGGCCCCCCCGAGAGCATCTATGGCTACACCTTC. It specifies CASSGPPESIYGYTF. V usage is TRBV2 and J usage is TRBJ1-2; D call uncertain. Germline V gives CDR1 SNHLY, CDR2 FYNNEI. The ends were cut back, 4 bases at V and 4 bases at J, with 16 bases in the middle. This CDR3 has 15 residues.

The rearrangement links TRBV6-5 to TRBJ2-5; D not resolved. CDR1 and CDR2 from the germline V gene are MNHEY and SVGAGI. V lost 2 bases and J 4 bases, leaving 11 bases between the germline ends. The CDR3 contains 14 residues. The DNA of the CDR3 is TGTGCCAGCAGTTACCTCAGGACCTCAGAGACCCAGTACTTC. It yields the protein CASSYLRTSETQYF.

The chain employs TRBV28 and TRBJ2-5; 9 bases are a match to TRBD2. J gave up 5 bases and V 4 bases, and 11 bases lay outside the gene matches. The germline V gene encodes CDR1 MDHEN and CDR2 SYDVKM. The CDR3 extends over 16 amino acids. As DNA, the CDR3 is TGTGCCAGCAGTTCCTCGACTAGCGGTTCTAGGGAGACCCAGTACTTC. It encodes CASSSSTSGSRETQYF.

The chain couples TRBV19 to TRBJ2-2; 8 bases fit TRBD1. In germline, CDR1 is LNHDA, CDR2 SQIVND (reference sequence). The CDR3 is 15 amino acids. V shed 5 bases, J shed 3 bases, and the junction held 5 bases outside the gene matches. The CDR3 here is CASSPRTGYTGELFF. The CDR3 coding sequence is TGTGCCAGTAGTCCGAGGACAGGGTACACCGGGGAGCTGTTTTTT.

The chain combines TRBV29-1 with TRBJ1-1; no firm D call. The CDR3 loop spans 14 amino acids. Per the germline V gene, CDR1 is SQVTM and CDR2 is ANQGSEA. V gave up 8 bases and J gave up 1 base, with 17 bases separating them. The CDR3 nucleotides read TGCAGCCTCGTTGAGGGCTCTGGGAACACTGAAGCTTTCTTT. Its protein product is CSLVEGSGNTEAFF.

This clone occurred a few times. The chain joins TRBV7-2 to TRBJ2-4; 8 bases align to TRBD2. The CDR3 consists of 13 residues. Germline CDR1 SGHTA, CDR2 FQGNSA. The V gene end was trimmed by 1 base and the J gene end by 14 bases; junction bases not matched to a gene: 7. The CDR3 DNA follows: TGTGCCAGCAGCTTAGGGGCGGGGGGAGACGAGTACTTC. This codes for CASSLGAGGDEYF.

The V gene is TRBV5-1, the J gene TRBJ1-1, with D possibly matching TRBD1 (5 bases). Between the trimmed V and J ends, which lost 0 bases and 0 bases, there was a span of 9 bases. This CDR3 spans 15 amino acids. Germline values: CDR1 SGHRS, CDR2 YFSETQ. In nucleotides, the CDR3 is TGCGCCAGCAGCTTGGCCGGGGACCTGAACACTGAAGCTTTCTTT. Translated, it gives CASSLAGDLNTEAFF.

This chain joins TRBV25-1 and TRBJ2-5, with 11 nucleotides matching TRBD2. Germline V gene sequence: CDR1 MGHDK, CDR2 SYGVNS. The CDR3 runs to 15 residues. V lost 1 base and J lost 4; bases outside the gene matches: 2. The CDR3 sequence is CASSEWTSGLETQYF. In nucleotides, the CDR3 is TGTGCCAGCAGTGAATGGACTAGCGGGTTAGAGACCCAGTACTTC.

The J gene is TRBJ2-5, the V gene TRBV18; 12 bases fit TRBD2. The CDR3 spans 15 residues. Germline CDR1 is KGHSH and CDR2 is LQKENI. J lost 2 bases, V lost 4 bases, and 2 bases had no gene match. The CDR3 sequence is CASSRTSGNQETQYF. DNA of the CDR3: TGTGCCAGCTCACGGACTAGCGGGAATCAAGAGACCCAGTACTTC.

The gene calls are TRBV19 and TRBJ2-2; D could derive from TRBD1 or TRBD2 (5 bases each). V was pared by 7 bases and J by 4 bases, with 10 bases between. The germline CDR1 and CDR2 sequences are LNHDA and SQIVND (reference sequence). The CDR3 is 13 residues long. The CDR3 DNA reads TGTGCCAGTAAATGGGGGAGCACCGGGGAGCTGTTTTTT. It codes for CASKWGSTGELFF.

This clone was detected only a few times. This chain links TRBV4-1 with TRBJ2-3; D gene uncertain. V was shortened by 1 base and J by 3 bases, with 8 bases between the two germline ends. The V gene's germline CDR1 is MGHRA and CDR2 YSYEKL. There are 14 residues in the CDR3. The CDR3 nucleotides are TGCGCCAGCAGCCAAGGTGTACAAACAGATACGCAGTATTTT. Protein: CASSQGVQTDTQYF.

CDR3 in DNA: TGTGCCATCAGGTTAAGCTCTGGAAACACCATATATTTT. Amino acid sequence: CAIRLSSGNTIYF. The V gene is TRBV10-3, the J gene TRBJ1-3; D is unclear. CDR3 size: 13 residues. Trimming shortened V by 6 bases and J by 0 bases, and 6 bases separated the two germline ends. Germline V gene data show CDR1 as ENHRY and CDR2 as SYGVKD.

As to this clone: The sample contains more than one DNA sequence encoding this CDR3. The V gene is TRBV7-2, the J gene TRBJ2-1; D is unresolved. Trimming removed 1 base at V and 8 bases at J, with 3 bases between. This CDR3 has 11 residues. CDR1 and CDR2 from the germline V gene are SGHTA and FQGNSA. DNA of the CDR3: TGTGCCAGCAGCTTAGGTGATGAGCAGTTCTTC. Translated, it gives CASSLGDEQFF.

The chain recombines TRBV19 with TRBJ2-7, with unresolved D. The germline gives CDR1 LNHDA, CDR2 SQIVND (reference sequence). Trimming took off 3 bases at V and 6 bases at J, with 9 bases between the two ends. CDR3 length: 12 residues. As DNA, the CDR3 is TGTGCCAGTAGTATTTCCGCCGCCGAGCAGTACTTC. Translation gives CASSISAAEQYF.

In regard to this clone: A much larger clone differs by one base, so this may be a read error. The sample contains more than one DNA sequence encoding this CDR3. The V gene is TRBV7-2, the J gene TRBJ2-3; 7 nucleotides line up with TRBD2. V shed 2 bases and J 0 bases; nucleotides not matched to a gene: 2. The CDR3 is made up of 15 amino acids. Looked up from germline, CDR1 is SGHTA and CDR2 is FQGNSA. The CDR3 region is CASSLSGTSTDTQYF. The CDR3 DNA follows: TGTGCCAGCAGCTTAAGCGGGACTAGCACAGATACGCAGTATTTT.

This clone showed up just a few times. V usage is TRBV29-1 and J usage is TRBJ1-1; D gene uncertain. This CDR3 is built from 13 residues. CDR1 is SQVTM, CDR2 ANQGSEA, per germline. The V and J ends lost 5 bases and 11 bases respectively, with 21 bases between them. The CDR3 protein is CSVSDPQTPGAFF. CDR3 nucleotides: TGCAGCGTTTCGGACCCACAAACACCGGGGGCTTTCTTT.

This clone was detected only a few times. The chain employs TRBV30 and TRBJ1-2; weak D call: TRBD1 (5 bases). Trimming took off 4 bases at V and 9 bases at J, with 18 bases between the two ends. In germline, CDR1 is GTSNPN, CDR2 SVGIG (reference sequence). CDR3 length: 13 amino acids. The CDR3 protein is CAWKGTDLWSYTF. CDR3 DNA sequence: TGTGCCTGGAAGGGGACCGATCTCTGGAGCTACACCTTC.

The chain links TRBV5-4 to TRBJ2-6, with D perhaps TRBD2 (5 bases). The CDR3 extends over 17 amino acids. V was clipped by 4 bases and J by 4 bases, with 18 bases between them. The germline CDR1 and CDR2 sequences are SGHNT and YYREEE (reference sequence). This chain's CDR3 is CASSRGSWVEGANVLTF. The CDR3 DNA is TGTGCCAGCAGCCGAGGGTCCTGGGTGGAAGGGGCCAACGTCCTGACTTTC.